This paragraph reports one TCR beta chain. This record belongs to a study of cytomegalovirus exposure and HLA in healthy donors. Germline lookup yields CDR1 GTSNPN and CDR2 SVGIG (reference sequence). The CDR3 sequence is 14 residues long. V lost 0 bases and J lost 3, with 12 bases in between. Primers: 60 Vbeta forward and 13 Jbeta reverse. Produced via immunoSEQ multiplex PCR; TCRdb's table is partial and in-frame only. This table has 120,000 or so clones, about 83% appearing once. This chain uses TRBV30 with TRBJ2-7, with a weak D call TRBD1 (5 bases). The receptor was isolated from a man aged 25 to 45 in good health and CMV-seronegative. The sample comprised PBMCs. The CDR3 spells CAWSVGLQGYEQYF. The CDR3, as DNA: TGTGCCTGGAGTGTTGGGTTGCAGGGCTACGAGCAGTACTTC.